These 24 T cell receptor beta chains originate from one sample sequenced in a study of CD8+ T cells in alopecia areata. Once RNA had been extracted, it was reverse transcribed into cDNA to act as the sequencing template. The method was immunoSEQ multiplex PCR; TCRdb's version includes in-frame clones alone and lacks a portion of them. The sample includes roughly 150,000 clones, around 50% of them seen just once. Sequencing used CD4+ T cells sorted from blood, obtained at week 0. All receptors derive from a human donor with alopecia areata.

The rearrangement links TRBV7-9 to TRBJ2-6; D gene ambiguous. This CDR3 contains 15 residues. CDR1 SEHNR and CDR2 FQNEAQ come from the germline V gene (reference sequence). V was shortened by 4 bases and J by 4 bases, with 11 bases between the two germline ends. For the CDR3, the DNA is TGTGCCAGCAGCTCACATGCGGTCGGGGCCAACGTCCTGACTTTC. It encodes CASSSHAVGANVLTF. Full variable domain (outside the CDR3, taken from reference TRBV7-9 and TRBJ2-6): DTGVSQNPRHKITKRGQNVTFRCDPISEHNRLYWYRQTLGQGPEFLTYFQNEAQLEKSRLLSDRFSAERPKGSFSTLEIQRTEQGDSAMYLCASSSHAVGANVLTFGAGSRLTVL.

To note about this clone: The sample carries other DNA sequences with the same CDR3. The rearrangement uses TRBV30 and TRBJ1-2; D call uncertain. The CDR3 is 12 amino acids. The V end lost 0 bases, the J end lost 5 bases, and 7 bases lay between the germline ends. The germline V gene has CDR1 GTSNPN and CDR2 SVGIG (reference sequence). The CDR3 is CAWSVRSYGYTF. The CDR3 coding sequence is TGTGCCTGGAGTGTACGGAGTTATGGCTACACCTTC.

This chain joins TRBV4-3 and TRBJ2-1, with D perhaps matching TRBD2 (5 bases). Trimming stripped 2 bases from V and 0 bases from J, with 8 bases between. This CDR3 has 15 residues. Germline V gene sequence: CDR1 LGHNA, CDR2 YSLEER. CDR3 in amino acids: CASSQSGSSYNEQFF. The DNA for the CDR3 is TGCGCCAGCAGCCAATCGGGGAGCTCCTACAATGAGCAGTTCTTC.

This clone has a handful of counts. The chain carries TRBV6-5 and TRBJ2-5, with D unclear. CDR1 and CDR2 (germline): MNHEY, SVGAGI. Trimming left V 6 bases short and J 2 bases short, with 10 bases between. The CDR3 covers 13 residues. CDR3 coding DNA: TGTGCCAGCAGCCGCCGGCCACAAGAGACCCAGTACTTC. It specifies CASSRRPQETQYF.

This clone was seen a single time. This chain joins TRBV27 and TRBJ2-7, with D perhaps assigned TRBD1 or TRBD2 (5 bases each). V was cut by 4 bases and J by 1 base, with 11 bases left in between. The V gene's germline CDR1 is MNHEY and CDR2 SMNVEV (reference sequence). This CDR3 comprises 14 residues. For the CDR3, the DNA is TGTGCCAGCAGTTCCTACGGGGCATCCTACGAGCAGTACTTC. This codes for CASSSYGASYEQYF.

The chain is built from TRBV28 and TRBJ2-5; D not certain. Germline V CDR1 and CDR2: MDHEN, SYDVKM. CDR3 length: 13 amino acids. Trimming left V 7 bases short and J 2 bases short, with 11 bases between. The DNA of the CDR3 is TGTGCCAGCATGGATCAGATACAAGAGACCCAGTACTTC. Its protein product is CASMDQIQETQYF.

This chain joins TRBV2 and TRBJ2-4; no reliable D call. Per the germline V gene, CDR1 is SNHLY and CDR2 is FYNNEI. The CDR3 loop spans 15 amino acids. V lost 7 bases to trimming and J lost 1 base, with 14 bases between them. The CDR3 DNA reads TGTGCCAGCAAAAGGGAAGTTACGGCCAAAAACATTCAGTACTTC. The encoded protein is CASKREVTAKNIQYF.

This clone was recorded only once. This sequence joins TRBV9 and TRBJ2-5, with TRBD2 matching over 15 bases. The V segment lost 3 bases and the J segment 8 bases; nucleotides outside the gene matches: 5. CDR1 and CDR2 from the germline V gene are SGDLS and YYNGEE. The CDR3 is 15 residues long. The CDR3 is CASSAGLAGGETQYF. CDR3 coding DNA: TGTGCCAGCAGCGCGGGACTAGCGGGGGGTGAAACCCAGTACTTC.

The chain joins TRBV29-1 to TRBJ2-3, with 9 bases aligning to TRBD2. This CDR3 is 15 amino acids long. Germline CDR1 is SQVTM and CDR2 is ANQGSEA. Unmatched junction bases numbered 10, after V lost 7 bases and J lost 2 bases. This CDR3 is CSGVLAGSHTDTQYF. The CDR3 region has the DNA TGCAGCGGTGTCCTAGCGGGGAGTCACACAGATACGCAGTATTTT.

The table lists this clone with a few counts. The genes are TRBV9 and TRBJ1-1; D uncertain. The CDR3 spans 13 residues. Trimming removed 1 base from V and 0 bases from J, with 4 bases in between. CDR1 and CDR2 (germline): SGDLS, YYNGEE. CDR3 amino acids: CASSVQLNTEAFF. The CDR3 region has the DNA TGTGCCAGCAGCGTACAGCTGAACACTGAAGCTTTCTTT.

This chain links TRBV29-1 with TRBJ1-2; D uncertain. CDR1 is SQVTM, CDR2 ANQGSEA, per germline. The CDR3 runs 13 residues. Trimming shortened V by 3 bases and J by 2 bases, and 10 bases separated the two germline ends. The CDR3 DNA sequence: TGCAGCGTTGATCCAAGGGAGAACTATGGCTACACCTTC. It is translated as CSVDPRENYGYTF.

This clone occurred a few times. The chain combines TRBV6-6 with TRBJ1-1, with D unclear. Germline values: CDR1 MNHNY, CDR2 SVGAGI (reference sequence). The CDR3 is 11 amino acids. V gave up 2 bases and J gave up 3 bases, with 1 base separating them. The CDR3 sequence is CASSYHTEAFF. DNA of the CDR3: TGTGCCAGCAGTTACCACACTGAAGCTTTCTTT.

About this clone: Distinct nucleotide sequences in the sample also encode this CDR3. This chain connects TRBV6-5 to TRBJ1-1; a weak D match, TRBD1 (5 bases). The CDR3 has 14 residues. Germline assignment: CDR1 MNHEY and CDR2 SVGAGI. V was cut by 4 bases and J by 5 bases, with 14 bases left in between. The CDR3 bases are TGTGCCAGCAGTTCGGACACTTTGGGGACTGAAGCTTTCTTT. Translation: CASSSDTLGTEAFF.

Only a few counts were recorded for this clone. The chain recombines TRBV6-1 with TRBJ1-5; TRBD1 matches at 9 bases. The germline V gene encodes CDR1 MNHNS and CDR2 SASEGT. The J segment lost 2 bases and the V segment lost 4 bases, leaving 0 bases of the junction unmatched. This CDR3 comprises 14 residues. This CDR3 is CASSGTGGNQPQHF. DNA of the CDR3: TGTGCCAGCAGTGGGACAGGGGGCAATCAGCCCCAGCATTTT.

The chain uses TRBV5-1 and TRBJ2-7, with TRBD2 identical over 7 bases. This CDR3 is 13 amino acids long. Trimming removed 5 bases from V and 5 bases from J; junction bases left unmatched: 7. Germline CDR1 SGHRS, CDR2 YFSETQ. This CDR3 is CASSRSGTNEQYF. CDR3 in DNA: TGCGCCAGCAGTAGGTCAGGGACTAACGAGCAGTACTTC.

In nucleotides, the CDR3 is TGTGCCAGCAGTTACGGCTCTGAAGCTTTCTTT. Its protein product is CASSYGSEAFF. The genes are TRBV6-5 and TRBJ1-1; D ambiguous. Trimming took off 2 bases at V and 6 bases at J, with 4 bases between the two ends. The length of the CDR3 is 11 residues. Germline V lookup: CDR1 MNHEY, CDR2 SVGAGI.

This clone has more than one count but fewer than ten. The V and J genes are TRBV29-1 and TRBJ2-1; 7 bases match TRBD1. The CDR3 covers 14 residues. With 7 bases clipped from V and 6 bases from J, the junction kept 12 bases outside the gene matches. Looked up from germline, CDR1 is SQVTM and CDR2 is ANQGSEA. The CDR3 nucleotides are TGCAGCGGACAGGGTGTTTTAAGGGGCAATGAGCAGTTCTTC. As protein: CSGQGVLRGNEQFF.

Here the CDR3 reads CATGANVLTF. The CDR3, as DNA: TGTGCCACCGGGGCCAACGTCCTGACTTTC. The chain combines TRBV11-2 with TRBJ2-6, with D uncertain. Trimming removed 10 bases from V and 4 bases from J, with 2 bases in between. The CDR3 is 10 residues long. Germline CDR1 reads SGHAT; CDR2 reads FQNNGV.

The V call is TRBV29-1, the J call TRBJ2-5; D may match TRBD1 or TRBD2 (5 bases each). There are 12 residues in the CDR3. Between the trimmed V and J ends, which lost 3 bases and 4 bases, there was a span of 9 bases. Germline V CDR1 and CDR2: SQVTM, ANQGSEA. CDR3: CSVETGPETQYF. The DNA for the CDR3 is TGCAGCGTTGAGACGGGGCCAGAGACCCAGTACTTC.

The count of this clone is one. The J gene is TRBJ2-1, the V gene TRBV7-2; 7 nucleotides match TRBD1. The CDR3 covers 15 residues. With V trimmed by 4 bases and J by 0 bases, 3 bases remained unmatched. Germline lookup yields CDR1 SGHTA and CDR2 FQGNSA. This CDR3 reads CASSSTGSSYNEQFF. The CDR3 DNA follows: TGTGCCAGCAGCTCGACAGGGAGCTCCTACAATGAGCAGTTCTTC.

J is TRBJ2-4 and V is TRBV30, with TRBD2 matching over 8 bases. Germline-derived CDR1 and CDR2 are GTSNPN and SVGIG (reference sequence). V was clipped by 3 bases and J by 3 bases; unmatched bases: 16. CDR3 size: 18 residues. For the CDR3, the DNA is TGTGCCTGGAGCCGGGGGGGCTTAGACATCTTTGGCAAAAACATTCAGTACTTC. It codes for CAWSRGGLDIFGKNIQYF.

This chain connects TRBV29-1 to TRBJ1-4; possible D gene TRBD1, 5 bases. V lost 4 bases and J lost 6, with 9 bases in between. Germline lookup yields CDR1 SQVTM and CDR2 ANQGSEA. CDR3 length: 12 residues. CDR3 nucleotide sequence: TGCAGCGTTGGTCAGGGAGATGAAAAACTGTTTTTT. It is translated as CSVGQGDEKLFF.

This clone occurred a few times. V and J are TRBV19 and TRBJ2-1; 13 nucleotides align to TRBD2. The V segment lost 7 bases and the J segment 1 base; nucleotides outside the gene matches: 4. CDR1 is LNHDA, CDR2 SQIVND, per germline (reference sequence). The CDR3 runs 16 residues. The CDR3 loop is CASTLGLAGSYNEQFF. Here the CDR3 DNA reads TGTGCCAGTACTTTGGGACTAGCGGGATCCTACAATGAGCAGTTCTTC.

Only a few counts were recorded for this clone. The chain employs TRBV18 and TRBJ2-1; 7 bases are shared with TRBD1. The ends lost 0 bases at V and 5 bases at J; junction bases unmatched: 7. From germline, CDR1 is KGHSH and CDR2 LQKENI. The CDR3 is 16 residues long. The CDR3 region is CASSPPNRGKDNEQFF. CDR3 sequence (DNA): TGTGCCAGCTCACCACCGAACAGGGGTAAGGACAATGAGCAGTTCTTC.